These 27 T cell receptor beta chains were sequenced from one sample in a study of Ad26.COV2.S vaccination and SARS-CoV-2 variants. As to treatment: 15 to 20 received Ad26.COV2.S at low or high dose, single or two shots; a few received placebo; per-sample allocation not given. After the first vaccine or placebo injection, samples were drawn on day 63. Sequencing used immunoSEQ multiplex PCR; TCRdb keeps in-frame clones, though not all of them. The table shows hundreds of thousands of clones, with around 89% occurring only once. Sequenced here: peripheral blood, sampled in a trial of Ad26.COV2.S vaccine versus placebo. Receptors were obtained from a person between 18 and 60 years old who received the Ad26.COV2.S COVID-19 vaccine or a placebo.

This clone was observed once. CDR3 coding DNA: TGTGCCACCAGGACAGCTCAGAACACTGAAGCTTTCTTT. Protein product: CATRTAQNTEAFF. This chain connects TRBV24-1 to TRBJ1-1; D might be TRBD1 (5 bases). This CDR3 region has 13 residues. V gave up 7 bases and J gave up 1 base, with 9 bases separating them. Per the germline V gene, CDR1 is KGHDR and CDR2 is SFDVKD.

The CDR3: CASSQAASGAENTGELFF. CDR3 in DNA: TGTGCCAGCAGCCAAGCGGCTAGCGGGGCCGAGAACACCGGGGAGCTGTTTTTT. The J gene is TRBJ2-2, the V gene TRBV21-1; the table assigns TRBD2, which was not confirmed against the DNA. TRBV21-1 has pseudogene status. This CDR3 comprises 18 residues.

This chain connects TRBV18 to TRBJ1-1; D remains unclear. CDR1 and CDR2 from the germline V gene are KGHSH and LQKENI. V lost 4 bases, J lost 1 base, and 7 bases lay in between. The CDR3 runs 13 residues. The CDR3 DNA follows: TGTGCCAGCTCACTGACTTCGAACACTGAAGCTTTCTTT. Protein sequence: CASSLTSNTEAFF.

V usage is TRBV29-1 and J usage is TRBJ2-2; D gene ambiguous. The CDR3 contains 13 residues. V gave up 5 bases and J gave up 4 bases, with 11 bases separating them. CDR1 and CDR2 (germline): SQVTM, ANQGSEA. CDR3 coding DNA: TGCAGCGTTAATCAGGCATCCACCGGGGAGCTGTTTTTT. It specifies CSVNQASTGELFF.

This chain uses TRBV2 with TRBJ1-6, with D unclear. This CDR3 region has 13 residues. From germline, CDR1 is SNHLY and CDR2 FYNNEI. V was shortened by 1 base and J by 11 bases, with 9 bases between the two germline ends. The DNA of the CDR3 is TGTGCCAGCAGTGAAGAGGACGTGACACCCCTCCACTTT. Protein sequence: CASSEEDVTPLHF.

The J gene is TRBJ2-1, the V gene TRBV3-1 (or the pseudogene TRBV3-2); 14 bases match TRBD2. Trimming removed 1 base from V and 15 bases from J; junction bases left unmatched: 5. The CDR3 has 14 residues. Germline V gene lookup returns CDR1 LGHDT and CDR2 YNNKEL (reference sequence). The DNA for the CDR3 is TGTGCCAGCAGCCAAGGGACTAGCGGGAGGTTGCGGTTCTTC. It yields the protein CASSQGTSGRLRFF.

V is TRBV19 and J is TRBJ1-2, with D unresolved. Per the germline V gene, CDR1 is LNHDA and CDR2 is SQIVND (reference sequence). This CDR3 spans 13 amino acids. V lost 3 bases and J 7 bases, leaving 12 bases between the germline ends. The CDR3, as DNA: TGTGCCAGTAGTATGGTGGGAGGTTTTGGCTACACCTTC. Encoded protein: CASSMVGGFGYTF.

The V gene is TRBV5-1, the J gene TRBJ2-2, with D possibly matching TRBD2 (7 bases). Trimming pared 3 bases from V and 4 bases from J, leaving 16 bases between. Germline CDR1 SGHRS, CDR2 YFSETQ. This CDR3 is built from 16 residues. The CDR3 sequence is CASSSLGGASTGELFF. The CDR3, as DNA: TGCGCCAGCAGCTCTCTGGGGGGGGCGAGCACCGGGGAGCTGTTTTTT. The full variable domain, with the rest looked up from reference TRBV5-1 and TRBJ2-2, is KAGVTQTPRYLIKTRGQQVTLSCSPISGHRSVSWYQQTPGQGLQFLFEYFSETQRNKGNFPGRFSGRQFSNSRSEMNVSTLELGDSALYLCASSSLGGASTGELFFGEGSRLTVL.

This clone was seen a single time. The CDR3: CAITPGLAGLSNTGELFF. CDR3 sequence (DNA): TGTGCCATCACTCCGGGACTAGCGGGACTATCGAACACCGGGGAGCTGTTTTTT. This sequence joins TRBV10-3 and TRBJ2-2, with TRBD2 matching over 13 bases. J gave up 0 bases and V 7 bases, and 8 bases lay outside the gene matches. Germline CDR1 reads ENHRY; CDR2 reads SYGVKD. The CDR3 length is 18 residues.

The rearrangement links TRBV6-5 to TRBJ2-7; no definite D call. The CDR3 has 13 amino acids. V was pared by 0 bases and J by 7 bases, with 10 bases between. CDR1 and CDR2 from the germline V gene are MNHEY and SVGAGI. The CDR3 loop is CASSYSESSEQYF. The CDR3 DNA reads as TGTGCCAGCAGTTACTCCGAATCCTCAGAGCAGTACTTC.

The CDR3 loop reads CASSSSGTPPAKNIQYF. The DNA of the CDR3 is TGTGCCAGCAGCTCTTCTGGGACTCCCCCAGCCAAAAACATTCAGTACTTC. The V gene is TRBV11-2, the J gene TRBJ2-4; TRBD2 might be the D (6 bases). Trimming cost V 4 bases and J 0 bases, with 16 bases left between them. The CDR3 contains 17 residues. The germline gives CDR1 SGHAT, CDR2 FQNNGV.

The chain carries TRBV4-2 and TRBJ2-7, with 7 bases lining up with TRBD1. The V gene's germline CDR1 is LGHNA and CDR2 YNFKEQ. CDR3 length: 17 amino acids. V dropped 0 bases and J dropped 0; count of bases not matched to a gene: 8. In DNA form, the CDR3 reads TGTGCCAGCAGCCAAGAGTGGGGACAGCAGAGCTCCTACGAGCAGTACTTC. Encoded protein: CASSQEWGQQSSYEQYF.

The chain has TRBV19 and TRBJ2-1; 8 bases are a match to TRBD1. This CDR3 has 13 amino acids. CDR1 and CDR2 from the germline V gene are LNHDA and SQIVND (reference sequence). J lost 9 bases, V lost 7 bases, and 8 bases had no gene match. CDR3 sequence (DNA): TGTGCCAGTAACCCGACAGGGGAAGGTGAGCAGTTCTTC. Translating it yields CASNPTGEGEQFF.

CDR3 loop: CASSVQARGTAGANVLTF. The CDR3 region has the DNA TGTGCCAGCAGCGTCCAAGCAAGGGGCACGGCTGGGGCCAACGTCCTGACTTTC. The rearrangement uses TRBV7-2 and TRBJ2-6; TRBD1 might be the D (5 bases). V lost 5 bases and J lost 2, with 19 bases in between. Germline V lookup: CDR1 SGHTA, CDR2 FQGNSA. The CDR3 is 18 amino acids.

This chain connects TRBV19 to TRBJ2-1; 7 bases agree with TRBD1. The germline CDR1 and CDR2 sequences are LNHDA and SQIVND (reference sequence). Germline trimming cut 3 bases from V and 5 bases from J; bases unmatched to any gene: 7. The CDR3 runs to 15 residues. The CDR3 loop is CASSIEGQTHNEQFF. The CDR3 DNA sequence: TGTGCCAGTAGTATCGAGGGACAGACCCACAATGAGCAGTTCTTC.

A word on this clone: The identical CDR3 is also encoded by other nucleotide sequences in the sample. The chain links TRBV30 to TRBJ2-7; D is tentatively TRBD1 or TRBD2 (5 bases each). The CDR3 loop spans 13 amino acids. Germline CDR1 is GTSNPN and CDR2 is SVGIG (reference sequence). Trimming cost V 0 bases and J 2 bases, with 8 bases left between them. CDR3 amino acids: CAWSVRGAYEQYF. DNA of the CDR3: TGTGCCTGGAGTGTTAGGGGAGCCTACGAGCAGTACTTC.

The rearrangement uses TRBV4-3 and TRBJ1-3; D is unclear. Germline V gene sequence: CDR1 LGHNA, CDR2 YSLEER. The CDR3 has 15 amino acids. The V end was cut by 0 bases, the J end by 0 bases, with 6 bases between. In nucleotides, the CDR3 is TGCGCCAGCAGCCAAGATGACCACTCTGGAAACACCATATATTTT. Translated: CASSQDDHSGNTIYF.

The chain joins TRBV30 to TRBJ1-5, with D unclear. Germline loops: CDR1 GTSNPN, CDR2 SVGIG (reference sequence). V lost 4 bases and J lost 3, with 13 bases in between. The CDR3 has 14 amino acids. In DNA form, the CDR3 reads TGTGCCTGGACCAAGCCCTCTCTCAATCAGCCCCAGCATTTT. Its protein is CAWTKPSLNQPQHF.

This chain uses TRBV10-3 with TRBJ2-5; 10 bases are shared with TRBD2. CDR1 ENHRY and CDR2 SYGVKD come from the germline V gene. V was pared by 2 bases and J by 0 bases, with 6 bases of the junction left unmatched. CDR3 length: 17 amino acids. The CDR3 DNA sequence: TGTGCCATCAGTGAGGGGGTAGCGGGGGGCTACCAAGAGACCCAGTACTTC. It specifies CAISEGVAGGYQETQYF.

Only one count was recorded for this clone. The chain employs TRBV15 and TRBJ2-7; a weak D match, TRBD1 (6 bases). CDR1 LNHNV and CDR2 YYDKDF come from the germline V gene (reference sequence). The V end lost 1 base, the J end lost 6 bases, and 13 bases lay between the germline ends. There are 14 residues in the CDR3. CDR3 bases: TGTGCCACCAGCAGAGTTCAGGGGATGGGCGAGCAGTACTTC. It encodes CATSRVQGMGEQYF.

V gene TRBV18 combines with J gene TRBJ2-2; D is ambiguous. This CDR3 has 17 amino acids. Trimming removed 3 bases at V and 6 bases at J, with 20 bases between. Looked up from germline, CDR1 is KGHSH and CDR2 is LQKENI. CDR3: CASSPQDLKFGSGELFF. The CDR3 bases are TGTGCCAGCTCACCCCAAGACCTCAAATTCGGGTCCGGGGAGCTGTTTTTT. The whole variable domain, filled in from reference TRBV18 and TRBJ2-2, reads NAGVMQNPRHLVRRRGQEARLRCSPMKGHSHVYWYRQLPEEGLKFMVYLQKENIIDESGMPKERFSAEFPKEGPSILRIQQVVRGDSAAYFCASSPQDLKFGSGELFFGEGSRLTVL.

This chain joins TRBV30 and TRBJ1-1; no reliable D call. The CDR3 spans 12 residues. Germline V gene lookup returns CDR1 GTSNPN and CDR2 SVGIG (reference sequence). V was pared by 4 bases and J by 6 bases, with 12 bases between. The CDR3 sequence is CAWKGTLAEAFF. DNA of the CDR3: TGTGCCTGGAAGGGCACCCTCGCTGAAGCTTTCTTT. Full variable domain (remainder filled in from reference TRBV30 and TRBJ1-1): SQTIHQWPATLVQPVGSPLSLECTVEGTSNPNLYWYRQAAGRGLQLLFYSVGIGQISSEVPQNLSASRPQDRQFILSSKKLLLSDSGFYLCAWKGTLAEAFFGQGTRLTVV.

CDR3 loop: CAISPGIPRTGELFF. The CDR3 nucleotides are TGTGCCATCAGCCCAGGAATCCCACGGACCGGGGAGCTGTTTTTT. The chain combines TRBV10-3 with TRBJ2-2; no definite D call. The CDR3 covers 15 residues. V lost 6 bases and J 5 bases, leaving 16 bases between the germline ends. Germline V gives CDR1 ENHRY, CDR2 SYGVKD.

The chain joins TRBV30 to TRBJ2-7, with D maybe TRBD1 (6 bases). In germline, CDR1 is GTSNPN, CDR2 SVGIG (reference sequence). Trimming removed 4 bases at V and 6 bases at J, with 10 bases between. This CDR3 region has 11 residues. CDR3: CAWNRVGEQYF. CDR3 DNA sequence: TGTGCCTGGAACAGGGTCGGCGAGCAGTACTTC. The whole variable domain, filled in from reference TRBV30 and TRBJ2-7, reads SQTIHQWPATLVQPVGSPLSLECTVEGTSNPNLYWYRQAAGRGLQLLFYSVGIGQISSEVPQNLSASRPQDRQFILSSKKLLLSDSGFYLCAWNRVGEQYFGPGTRLTVT.

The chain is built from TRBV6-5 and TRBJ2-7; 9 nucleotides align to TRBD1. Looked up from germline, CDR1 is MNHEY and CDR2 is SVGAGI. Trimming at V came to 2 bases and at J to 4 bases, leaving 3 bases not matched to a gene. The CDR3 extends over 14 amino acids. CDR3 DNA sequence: TGTGCCAGCAGTTACGGGGACAGGGTATACGAGCAGTACTTC. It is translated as CASSYGDRVYEQYF.

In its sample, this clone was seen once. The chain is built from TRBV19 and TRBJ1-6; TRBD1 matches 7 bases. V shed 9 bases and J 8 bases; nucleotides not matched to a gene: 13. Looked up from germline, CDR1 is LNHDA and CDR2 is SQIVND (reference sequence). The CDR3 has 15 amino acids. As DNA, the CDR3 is TGTGCCAGCCGCAAGCCAGGGGGAAGGGATTCACCCCTCCACTTT. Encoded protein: CASRKPGGRDSPLHF.

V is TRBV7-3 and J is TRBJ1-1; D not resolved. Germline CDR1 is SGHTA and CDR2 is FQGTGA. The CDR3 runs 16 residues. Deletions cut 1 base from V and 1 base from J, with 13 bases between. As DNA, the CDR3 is TGTGCCAGCAGCTTAAATGGAGGTCAAAAGAACACTGAAGCTTTCTTT. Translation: CASSLNGGQKNTEAFF. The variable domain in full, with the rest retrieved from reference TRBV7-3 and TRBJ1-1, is GAGVSQTPSNKVTEKGKYVELRCDPISGHTALYWYRQSLGQGPEFLIYFQGTGAADDSGLPNDRFFAVRPEGSVSTLKIQRTERGDSAVYLCASSLNGGQKNTEAFFGQGTRLTVV.